The clone carrying this T cell receptor beta chain was observed a few times. The antigen remains undetermined. This sample is part of a study of T-cell memory formation after mild COVID-19. Overall study findings and caveats: Pre-infection memory showed some responding clones, and this suggested that cross-reactive memory joined.

This CDR3 spans 14 amino acids. Germline CDR1 KGHDR, CDR2 SFDVKD. V trimming: 5 bases; J trimming: 1 base; junction bases outside the gene matches: 0. TCRdb recomputed calls from the 5' RACE reads with MiXCR, one row per CDR3 protein. Here the sample spans around 530,000 distinct CDR3 sequences, roughly 20% being singletons. The sequenced sample consisted of PBMCs or a T cell subset sorted from them (not recorded which). This TCR was recovered from an adult woman who had mild COVID-19 (a few samples of this study predate the infection). Cell type and time point are not known. The chain recombines TRBV24-1 with TRBJ2-2; 7 bases are a match to TRBD1. The CDR3 reads CATSGQGNTGELFF. DNA for the CDR3: TGTGCCACCAGTGGACAGGGGAACACCGGGGAGCTGTTTTTT.